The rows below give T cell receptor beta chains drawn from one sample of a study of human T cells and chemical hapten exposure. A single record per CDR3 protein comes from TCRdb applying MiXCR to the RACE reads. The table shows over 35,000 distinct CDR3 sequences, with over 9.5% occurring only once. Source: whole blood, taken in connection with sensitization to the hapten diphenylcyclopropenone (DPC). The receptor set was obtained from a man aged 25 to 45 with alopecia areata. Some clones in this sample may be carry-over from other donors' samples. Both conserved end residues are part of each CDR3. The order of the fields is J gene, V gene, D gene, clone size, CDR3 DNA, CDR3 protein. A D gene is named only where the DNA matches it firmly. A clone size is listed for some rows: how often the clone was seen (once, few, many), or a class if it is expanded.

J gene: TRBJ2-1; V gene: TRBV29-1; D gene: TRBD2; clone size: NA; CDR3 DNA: TGCAGCGTTGAGAGGACTAGCGGGAGGAATGAGCAGTTCTTC; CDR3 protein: CSVERTSGRNEQFF
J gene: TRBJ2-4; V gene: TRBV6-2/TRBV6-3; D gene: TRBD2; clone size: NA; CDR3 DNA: TGTGCCAGCGGACCCGGCCTAGCGGGATCCGATCTAGCCAAAAACATTCAGTACTTC; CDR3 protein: CASGPGLAGSDLAKNIQYF
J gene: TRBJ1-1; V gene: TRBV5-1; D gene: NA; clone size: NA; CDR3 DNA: TGCGCCAGCAGCCCTTCTCAGGGCTTCACTGAAGCTTTCTTT; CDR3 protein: CASSPSQGFTEAFF
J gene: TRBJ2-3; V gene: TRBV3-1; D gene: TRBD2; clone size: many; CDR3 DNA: TGTGCCAGCAGCCGAACTAGCGGGGGCCGTTTTGGTACGCAGTATTTT; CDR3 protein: CASSRTSGGRFGTQYF
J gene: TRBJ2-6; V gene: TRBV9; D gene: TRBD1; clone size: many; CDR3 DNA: TGTGCCAGCAGCGTAGCTAGTCGGGACAGCCTCTCTGGGGCCAACGTCCTGACTTTC; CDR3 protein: CASSVASRDSLSGANVLTF
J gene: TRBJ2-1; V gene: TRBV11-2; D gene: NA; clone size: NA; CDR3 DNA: TGTGCCAGCAGCTCCTTTCGCAATGAGCAGTTCTTC; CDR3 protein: CASSSFRNEQFF
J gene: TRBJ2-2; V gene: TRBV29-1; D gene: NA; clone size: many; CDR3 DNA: TGCAGCGTTGATTCCGGGAACACCGGGGAGCTGTTTTTT; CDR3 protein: CSVDSGNTGELFF
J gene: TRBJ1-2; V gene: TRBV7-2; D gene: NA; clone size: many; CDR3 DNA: TGTGCCAGCAGCTTAGCGCTGGGCCCTAGCGGGGACTATGGCTACACCTTC; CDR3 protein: CASSLALGPSGDYGYTF
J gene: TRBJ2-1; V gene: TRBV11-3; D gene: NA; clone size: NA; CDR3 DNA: TGTGCCAGCAGCTTCTCCCAAGCGAACGATGAGCAGTTCTTC; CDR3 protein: CASSFSQANDEQFF
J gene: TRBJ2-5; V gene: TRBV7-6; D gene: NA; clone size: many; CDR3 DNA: TGTGCCAGCAGCTTATTAGCGAGGCAAGAGACCCAGTACTTC; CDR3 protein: CASSLLARQETQYF
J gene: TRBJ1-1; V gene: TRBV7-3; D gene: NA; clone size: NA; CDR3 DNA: TGTGCCAGCAGCTTAAACGCTTTTTCTACTGAAGCTTTCTTT; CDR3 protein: CASSLNAFSTEAFF
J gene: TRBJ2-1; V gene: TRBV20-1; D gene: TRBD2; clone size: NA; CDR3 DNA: TGCAGTGCTAGTACTAGCGGGGGGAGCTCCTACAATGAGCAGTTCTTC; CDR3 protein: CSASTSGGSSYNEQFF
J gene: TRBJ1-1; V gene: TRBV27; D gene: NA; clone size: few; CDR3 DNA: TGTGCCAGCAGTTTATTAAGGGGCGGGGGGACTGAAGCTTTCTTT; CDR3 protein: CASSLLRGGGTEAFF
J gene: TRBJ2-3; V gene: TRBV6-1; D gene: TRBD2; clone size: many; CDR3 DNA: TGTGCCAGCAGTGGGGAAGCGGGGAGCACAGATACGCAGTATTTT; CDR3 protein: CASSGEAGSTDTQYF
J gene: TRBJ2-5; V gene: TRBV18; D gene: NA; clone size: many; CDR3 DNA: TGTGCCAGCTCACCCGGGGCACGAGAGACCCAGTACTTC; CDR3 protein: CASSPGARETQYF
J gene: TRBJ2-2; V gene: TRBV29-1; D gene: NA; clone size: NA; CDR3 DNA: TGCAGCGTTGGGGGGTTGTCCCTTACCGGGGAGCTGTTTTTT; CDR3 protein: CSVGGLSLTGELFF
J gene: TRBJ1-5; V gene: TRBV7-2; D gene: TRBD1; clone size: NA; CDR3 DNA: TGTGCCAGCAGCTTCCGGGACAGACTGGGCTATCAGCCCCAGCATTTT; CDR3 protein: CASSFRDRLGYQPQHF
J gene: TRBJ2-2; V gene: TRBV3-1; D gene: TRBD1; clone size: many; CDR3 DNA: TGTGCCAGCAGCCAGGTCCAGGGGGCTGGCGGGGAGCTGTTTTTT; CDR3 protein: CASSQVQGAGGELFF
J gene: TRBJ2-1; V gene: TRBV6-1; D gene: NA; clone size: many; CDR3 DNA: TGTGCCAGCAGCCCAAGGGGAAGCGAGCAGTTCTTC; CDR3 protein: CASSPRGSEQFF
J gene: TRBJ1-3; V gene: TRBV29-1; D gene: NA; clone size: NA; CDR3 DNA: TGCAGCGTTTTAGGGATCGGAAACACCATATATTTT; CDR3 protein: CSVLGIGNTIYF
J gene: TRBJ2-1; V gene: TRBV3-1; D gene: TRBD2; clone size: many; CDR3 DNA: TGTGCCAGCAGCCAAGGACTAGCGGGAGGTCCTAAGCAGTTCTTC; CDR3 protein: CASSQGLAGGPKQFF
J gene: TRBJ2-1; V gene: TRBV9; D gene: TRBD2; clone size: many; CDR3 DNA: TGTGCCAGCAGCGAGCAGGCAGCGGGAAACAATGAGCAGTTCTTC; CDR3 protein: CASSEQAAGNNEQFF
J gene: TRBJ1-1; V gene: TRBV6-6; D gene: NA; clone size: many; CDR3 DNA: TGTGCCAGCAGTCTACCCGGGTCTAACACTGAAGCTTTCTTT; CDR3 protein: CASSLPGSNTEAFF
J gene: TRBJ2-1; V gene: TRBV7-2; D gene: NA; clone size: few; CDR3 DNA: TGTGCCAGCAGCTTACTTGCAGCCTTGCCCCCCTACAATGAGCAGTTCTTC; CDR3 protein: CASSLLAALPPYNEQFF
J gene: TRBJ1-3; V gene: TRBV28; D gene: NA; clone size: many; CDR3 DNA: TGTGCCAGTACCCCCGTCGGACGGGCTCTCTCTGGAAACACCATATATTTT; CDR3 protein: CASTPVGRALSGNTIYF
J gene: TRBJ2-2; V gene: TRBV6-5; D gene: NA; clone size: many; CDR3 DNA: TGTGCCAGCAGCCGCTCCCCTATCACCGGGGAGCTGTTTTTT; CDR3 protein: CASSRSPITGELFF
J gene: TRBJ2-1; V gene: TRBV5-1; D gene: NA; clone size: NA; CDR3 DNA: TGCGCCAGCAGCCCAGAACCAGGGAGCTCCTACAATGAGCAGTTCTTC; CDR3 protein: CASSPEPGSSYNEQFF
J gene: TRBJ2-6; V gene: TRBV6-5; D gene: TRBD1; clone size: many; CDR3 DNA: TGTGCCAGCAGTCGGGCCGGGACAGGGCTCTCTGGGGCCAACGTCCTGACTTTC; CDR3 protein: CASSRAGTGLSGANVLTF
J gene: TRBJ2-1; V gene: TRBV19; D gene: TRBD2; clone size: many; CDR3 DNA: TGTGCCAGTAGTGATCTTAGCGGGGGGCCCCTCAATGAGCAGTTCTTC; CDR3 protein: CASSDLSGGPLNEQFF
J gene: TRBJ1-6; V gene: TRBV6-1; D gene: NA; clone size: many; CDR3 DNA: TGTGCCAGCAGCCGGATTGATAATTCACCCCTCCACTTT; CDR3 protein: CASSRIDNSPLHF
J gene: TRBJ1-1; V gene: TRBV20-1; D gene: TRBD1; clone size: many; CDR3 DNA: TGCAGTGCTAGCGACAGGGGGTGGTCTCCTGAAGCTTTCTTT; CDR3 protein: CSASDRGWSPEAFF
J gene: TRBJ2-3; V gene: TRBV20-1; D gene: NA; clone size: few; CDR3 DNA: TGCAGTGCTAGCCCTCCCTCCGCCGGTTATAGCACAGATACGCAGTATTTT; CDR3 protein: CSASPPSAGYSTDTQYF
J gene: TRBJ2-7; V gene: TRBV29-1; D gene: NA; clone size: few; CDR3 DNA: TGCAGCGTTGCCACAGGGCCCTACGAGCAGTACTTC; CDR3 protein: CSVATGPYEQYF
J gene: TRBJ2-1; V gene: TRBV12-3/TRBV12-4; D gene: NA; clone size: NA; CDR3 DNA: TGTGCCAGCACCGCAGGGGATCCCTCGCACAATGAGCAGTTCTTC; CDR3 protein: CASTAGDPSHNEQFF
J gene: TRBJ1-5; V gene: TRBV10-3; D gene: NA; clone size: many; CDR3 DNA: TGTGCCATCGGGGGGGGCAATCAGCCCCAGCATTTT; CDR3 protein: CAIGGGNQPQHF
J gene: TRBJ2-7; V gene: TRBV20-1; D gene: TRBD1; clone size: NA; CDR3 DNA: TGCAGTGCTAGTGGGACAGGGGACTACGAGCAGTACTTC; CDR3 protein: CSASGTGDYEQYF
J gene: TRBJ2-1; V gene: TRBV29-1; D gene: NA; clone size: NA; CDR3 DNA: TGCAGCGTTGAGTCGGGGGGCCAGTTAAATGAGCAGTTCTTC; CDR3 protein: CSVESGGQLNEQFF
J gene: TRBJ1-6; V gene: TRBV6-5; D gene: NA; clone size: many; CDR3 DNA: TGTGCCAGCAGCTCCCGGACGGATAATTCACCCCTCCACTTT; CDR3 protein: CASSSRTDNSPLHF
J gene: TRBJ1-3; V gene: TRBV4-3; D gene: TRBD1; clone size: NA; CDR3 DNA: TGCGCCAGCAGCCAAGGGACAGGGTTGCTTGGAAACACCATATATTTT; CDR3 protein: CASSQGTGLLGNTIYF
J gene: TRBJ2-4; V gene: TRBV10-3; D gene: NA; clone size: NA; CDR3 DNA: TGTGCCATCAGCCCACAAAGCCGGGGAATTCAGTACTTC; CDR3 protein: CAISPQSRGIQYF
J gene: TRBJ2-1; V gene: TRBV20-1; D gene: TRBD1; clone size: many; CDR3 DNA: TGCAGTGCCGGGCGGGACAGGGCCCTGGGGAATGAGCAGTTCTTC; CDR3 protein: CSAGRDRALGNEQFF
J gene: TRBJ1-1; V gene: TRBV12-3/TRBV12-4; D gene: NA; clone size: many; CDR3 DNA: TGTGCCAGCAGTTTAAGCTCCGCGGGCACTGAAGCTTTCTTT; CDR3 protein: CASSLSSAGTEAFF
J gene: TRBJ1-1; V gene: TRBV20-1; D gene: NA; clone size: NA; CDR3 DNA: TGCAGTGCTAGTCAGACGGTAGAAGCTTTCTTT; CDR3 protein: CSASQTVEAFF
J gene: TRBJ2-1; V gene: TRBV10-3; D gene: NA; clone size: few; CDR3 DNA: TGTGCCATCGATTCGGGTCCAGGGACGGGCAATGAGCAGTTCTTC; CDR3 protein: CAIDSGPGTGNEQFF
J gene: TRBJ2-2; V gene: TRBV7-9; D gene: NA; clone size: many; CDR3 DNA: TGTGCCAGCAGCCTCAGGAGGGGGCTCACCGGGGAGCTGTTTTTT; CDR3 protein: CASSLRRGLTGELFF
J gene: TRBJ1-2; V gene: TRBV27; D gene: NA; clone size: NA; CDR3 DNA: TGTGCCAGCAGTTTTCATAGTGCAGCCTATGGCTACACCTTC; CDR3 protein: CASSFHSAAYGYTF
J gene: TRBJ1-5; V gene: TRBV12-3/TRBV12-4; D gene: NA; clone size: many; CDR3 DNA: TGTGCCAGCACCAGGGATTATAGTCAGCCCCAGCATTTT; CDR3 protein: CASTRDYSQPQHF
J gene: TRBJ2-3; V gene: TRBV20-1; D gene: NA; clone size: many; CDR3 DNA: TGCAGTGCTAGGGGTCAGCGAATCACAGATACGCAGTATTTT; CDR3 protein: CSARGQRITDTQYF
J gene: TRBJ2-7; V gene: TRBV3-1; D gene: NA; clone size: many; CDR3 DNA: TGTGCCAGCAGCCCCAACCCCGGGGCCGGCTCCTACGAGCAGTACTTC; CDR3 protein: CASSPNPGAGSYEQYF
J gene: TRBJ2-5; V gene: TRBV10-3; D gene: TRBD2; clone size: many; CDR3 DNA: TGTGCCTCAGGGAGGGAGCGAGAGACCCAGTACTTC; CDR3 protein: CASGRERETQYF
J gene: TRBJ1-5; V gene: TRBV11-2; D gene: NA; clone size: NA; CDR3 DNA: TGTGCCAGCAGCCTGGGGGTTGTGGATACTCAGCCCCAGCATTTT; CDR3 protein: CASSLGVVDTQPQHF
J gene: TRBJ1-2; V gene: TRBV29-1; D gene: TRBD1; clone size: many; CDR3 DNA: TGCAGCGATTCGACAGGGGTTGATGGCTACACCTTC; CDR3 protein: CSDSTGVDGYTF
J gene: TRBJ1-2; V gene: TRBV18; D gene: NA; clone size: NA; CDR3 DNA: TGTGCCAGCTCACCAAGGGACGGTGATAACTATGGCTACACCTTC; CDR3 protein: CASSPRDGDNYGYTF